A selection of T cell receptor beta chains follows, all from one sample in a study of T cell changes during pregnancy in multiple sclerosis. Some clones are missing from TCRdb's copy, which holds only in-frame ones; the method was immunoSEQ multiplex PCR. The data hold more than 35,000 clones, with more than 90% observed a single time. Source: CD4+ T cells from peripheral blood mononuclear cells, taken in the second trimester of pregnancy. Receptors were obtained from a female donor with multiple sclerosis, enrolled in a pregnancy study. Both conserved end residues are trimmed from each CDR3.

v_gene: TRBV27; j_gene: TRBJ2-3; CDR3aa: ASSLGSTSGSTDTQY
v_gene: TRBV19; j_gene: TRBJ2-5; CDR3aa: ASSIDPPSVAGYQETQY
v_gene: TRBV7-3; j_gene: TRBJ2-5; CDR3aa: ASSLQDQETQY
v_gene: TRBV29-1; j_gene: TRBJ2-7; CDR3aa: SVDRDRDSGEQY
v_gene: TRBV7-2; j_gene: TRBJ2-7; CDR3aa: ASSSRQGIEQY
v_gene: TRBV19; j_gene: TRBJ1-2; CDR3aa: ASSTISGTGDYGYT
v_gene: TRBV29-1; j_gene: TRBJ2-5; CDR3aa: SNGDSRETQY
v_gene: TRBV7-3; j_gene: TRBJ1-1; CDR3aa: ASSAQQGAGTEAF
v_gene: TRBV10-3; j_gene: TRBJ2-6; CDR3aa: AISESIGGAGANVLT
v_gene: TRBV9; j_gene: TRBJ1-1; CDR3aa: ASSVVSDTEAF
v_gene: TRBV10-1; j_gene: TRBJ1-1; CDR3aa: ASSWVGRGVF
v_gene: TRBV19; j_gene: TRBJ2-7; CDR3aa: ASSIARVGLYEQY
v_gene: TRBV5-1; j_gene: TRBJ2-5; CDR3aa: ASSQGLSQETQY
v_gene: TRBV5-1; j_gene: TRBJ2-3; CDR3aa: ASSSISGNTDTQY
v_gene: TRBV7-6; j_gene: TRBJ1-4; CDR3aa: ASATGQGNEKLF
v_gene: TRBV5-1; j_gene: TRBJ2-5; CDR3aa: ASSFAGEGTETQY
v_gene: TRBV5-1; j_gene: TRBJ2-1; CDR3aa: ASSLEGSSGRASEQF
v_gene: TRBV7-8; j_gene: TRBJ2-1; CDR3aa: ASSRQGLGYNEQF
v_gene: TRBV5-8; j_gene: TRBJ2-3; CDR3aa: ASSALAGGPDTQY
v_gene: TRBV5-1; j_gene: TRBJ1-2; CDR3aa: ASSLDGQGGSYT
v_gene: TRBV7-7; j_gene: TRBJ2-5; CDR3aa: ASSLGSGGPQETQY
v_gene: TRBV10-3; j_gene: TRBJ1-1; CDR3aa: AISEVGAMNTEAF
v_gene: TRBV9; j_gene: TRBJ2-3; CDR3aa: ASSVTGELGGLDTQY
v_gene: TRBV10-3; j_gene: TRBJ1-2; CDR3aa: AISPETGMVWGYT